This TCR beta chain was profiled in a study of OX40 agonist ivuxolimab in advanced cancers. Turning to the study itself: Patients assigned to dose escalation were diagnosed with hepatocellular carcinoma, melanoma, renal cell or head and neck cancer. The group had a mean age of about 60 years, ranged from 23 to 79, and was 75% to 85% male.

Data came from immunoSEQ multiplex PCR; TCRdb stores just in-frame clones and leaves some out. The sample records roughly 77,000 clones, roughly 92% being singletons. Blood specimens came from baseline, cycle 4 day 1, and cycle 7 day 1. The CDR3 is made up of 15 amino acids. V lost 4 bases and J lost 0, with 13 bases in between. Germline V gene data show CDR1 as SGHDT and CDR2 as YYEEEE. The material was CD4+ or CD8+ T cells sorted from blood, obtained in a trial of the OX40 agonist ivuxolimab. The genes are TRBV5-6 and TRBJ1-2; D is perhaps TRBD1 (6 bases). This TCR derives from an adult with an advanced solid tumor such as melanoma, head and neck, liver or kidney cancer. CDR3 amino acids: CASSPDRTSNYGYTF. The CDR3 nucleotides read TGTGCCAGCAGCCCTGACAGGACCTCTAACTATGGCTACACCTTC.